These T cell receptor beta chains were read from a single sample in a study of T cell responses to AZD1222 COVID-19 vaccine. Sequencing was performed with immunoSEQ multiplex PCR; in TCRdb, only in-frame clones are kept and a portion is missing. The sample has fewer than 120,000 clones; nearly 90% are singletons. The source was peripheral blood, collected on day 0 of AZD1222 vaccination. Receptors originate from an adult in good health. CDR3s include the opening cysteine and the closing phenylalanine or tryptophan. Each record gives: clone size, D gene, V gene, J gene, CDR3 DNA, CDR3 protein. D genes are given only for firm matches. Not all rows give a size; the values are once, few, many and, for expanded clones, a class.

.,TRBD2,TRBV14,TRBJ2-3,TGTGCCAGCAGCCAGAGAGCGGGGGGGCCCTCAATAACGCAGTATTTT,CASSQRAGGPSITQYF
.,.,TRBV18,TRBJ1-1,TGTGCCAGCTCACCATCTAGCGAGGCGGGAGCTGAAGCTTTCTTT,CASSPSSEAGAEAFF
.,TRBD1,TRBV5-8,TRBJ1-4,TGTGCCAGCAGCTTGAATACGGGACAGGGTTTTCGCGGTGAAAAACTGTTTTTT,CASSLNTGQGFRGEKLFF
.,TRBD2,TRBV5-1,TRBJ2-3,TGCGCCAGCAGTCGTACGCTTGTAGCGGGAGGGTCCCCAGATACGCAGTATTTT,CASSRTLVAGGSPDTQYF
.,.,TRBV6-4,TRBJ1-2,TGTGCCAGCAGTGCAGGTCCAGGAGGCTACACCTTC,CASSAGPGGYTF
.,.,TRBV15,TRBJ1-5,TGTGCCACCAGCAGAGTCGGGACTCCGCCCCAGCATTTT,CATSRVGTPPQHF
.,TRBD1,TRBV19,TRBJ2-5,TGTGCCAGTAGGAGGGGATCCGGGACAGGGGAAGAGACCCAGTACTTC,CASRRGSGTGEETQYF
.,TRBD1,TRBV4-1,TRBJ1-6,TGCGCCAGCAGCCAAGATATCGCCAGGGGGCTTGGTTCACCCCTCCACTTT,CASSQDIARGLGSPLHF
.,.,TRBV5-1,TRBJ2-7,TGCGCCAGCAGCCATGGGGACGGGACCGCAGCCTACGAGCAGTACTTC,CASSHGDGTAAYEQYF
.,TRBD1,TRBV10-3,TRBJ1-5,TGTGCCATCAGGGACAGGGACGGTCAGCCCCAGCATTTT,CAIRDRDGQPQHF
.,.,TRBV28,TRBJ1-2,TGTGCCAGCAGTCCCATTATACAGGGTAACTATGGCTACACCTTC,CASSPIIQGNYGYTF
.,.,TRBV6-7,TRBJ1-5,TGTGCCAGCAGTTACTCAGAGGCAGGGCTATATAGCAATCAGCCCCAGCATTTT,CASSYSEAGLYSNQPQHF
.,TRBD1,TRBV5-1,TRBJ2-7,TGCGCCAGCAGCTTGGAGGGCGGGGGACAGGGCTACTACGAGCAGTACTTC,CASSLEGGGQGYYEQYF
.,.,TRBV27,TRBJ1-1,TGTGCCAGCATCCCGGGACACCAGAACACTGAAGCTTTCTTT,CASIPGHQNTEAFF
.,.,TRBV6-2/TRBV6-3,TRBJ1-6,TGTGCCAGCAGTTACGGGGGGGGCAGCGACGACCCAGGACCCCTCCACTTT,CASSYGGGSDDPGPLHF
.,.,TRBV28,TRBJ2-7,TGTGCCAGCAGCACCGGGACAACCTACGAGCAGTACTTC,CASSTGTTYEQYF
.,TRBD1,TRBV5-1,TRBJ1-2,TGCGCCAGCAGCTTGGCCAGCAGGGGGTATGGCTACACCTTC,CASSLASRGYGYTF
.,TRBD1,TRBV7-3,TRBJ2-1,TGTGCCAGCAGCCGAAACCAGGGGGTTACCTACAATGAGCAGTTCTTC,CASSRNQGVTYNEQFF
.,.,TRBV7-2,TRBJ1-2,TGTGCCAGCAGCTCGTCAGGGACACCGGTCGGCTACACCTTC,CASSSSGTPVGYTF
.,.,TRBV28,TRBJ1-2,TGTGCCAGCAGTTTCGGGGGGCCTCCCTATGGCTACACCTTC,CASSFGGPPYGYTF
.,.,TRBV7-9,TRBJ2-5,TGTGCCAGCACCTACGGGTGGGGCACGCAGTACTTC,CASTYGWGTQYF
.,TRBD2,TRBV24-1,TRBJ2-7,TGTGCCACCAGTGATTCGGGACTAGCGGGGGCGTCCTACTTC,CATSDSGLAGASYF
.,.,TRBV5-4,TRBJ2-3,TGTGCCAGCAGCCAGGTGGAAGATACGCAGTATTTT,CASSQVEDTQYF
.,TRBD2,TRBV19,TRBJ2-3,TGTGCCAGTAGTCAGCTAGCGGGAGGGACCACAGATACGCAGTATTTT,CASSQLAGGTTDTQYF
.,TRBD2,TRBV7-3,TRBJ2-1,TGTGCCAGCTGCCCCGGGACTAGCTGTAATGAGCAGTTCTTC,CASCPGTSCNEQFF
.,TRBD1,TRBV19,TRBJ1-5,TGTGCCAGAGACCCCTCAAAACAGGGGGCGAATAATCAGCCCCAGCATTTT,CARDPSKQGANNQPQHF
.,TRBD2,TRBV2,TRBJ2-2,TGTGCCAGCAGTGAAGCTGAACTAGCGGGAATCAAGACCGGGGAGCTGTTTTTT,CASSEAELAGIKTGELFF
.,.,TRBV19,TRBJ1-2,TGTGCCAGTAGTACACAGGAACACCCGGGCTATGGCTACACCTTC,CASSTQEHPGYGYTF
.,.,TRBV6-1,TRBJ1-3,TGTGCCAGCAGTGAACAGGGGCCCTACTCTGGAAACACCATATATTTT,CASSEQGPYSGNTIYF
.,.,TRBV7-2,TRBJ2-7,TGTGCCAGCAGCTTAAGACAGAATTCCTACGAGCAGTACTTC,CASSLRQNSYEQYF
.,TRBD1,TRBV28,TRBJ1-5,TGTGCCAGCAGTTTATGGGGGGACAGGGGTCAGCCCCAGCATTTT,CASSLWGDRGQPQHF
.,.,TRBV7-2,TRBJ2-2,TGTGCCAGCAGCTTAGAGAGTTGGGCAATCCCCGGGGAGCTGTTTTTT,CASSLESWAIPGELFF
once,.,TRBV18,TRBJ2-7,TGTGCCAGCTCACCGAGGGCGGCAGGGTATACCTACGAGCAGTACTTC,CASSPRAAGYTYEQYF
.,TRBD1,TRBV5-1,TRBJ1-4,TGCGCCAGCAGCCGGGCCAAGACAGGGGGCGGTGAAAAACTGTTTTTT,CASSRAKTGGGEKLFF
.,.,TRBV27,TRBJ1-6,TGTGCCAGCAGTGTACAGGAGGATCGGTGGTCACCCCTCCACTTT,CASSVQEDRWSPLHF
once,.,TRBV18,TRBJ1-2,TGTGCCAGCTCACCACAGGGAGGACATTATGGCTACACCTTC,CASSPQGGHYGYTF
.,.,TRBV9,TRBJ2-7,TGTGCCAGCAGCGTAGTCCCGGGTTCCTACGAGCAGTACTTC,CASSVVPGSYEQYF
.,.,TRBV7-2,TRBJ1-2,TGTGCCAGCAGCCCTAGAGGCTCGGGCATCGACTTCTATGGCTACACCTTC,CASSPRGSGIDFYGYTF
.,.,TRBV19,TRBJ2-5,TGTGCCAGTAGTAGGTCGGTGTACGGGGGACCCCAGTACTTC,CASSRSVYGGPQYF
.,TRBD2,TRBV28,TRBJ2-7,TGTGCCAGCAGTTTTGAGTTTTTAGGGACTAGCGGGAGCTCCTACGAGCAGTACTTC,CASSFEFLGTSGSSYEQYF
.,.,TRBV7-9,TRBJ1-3,TGTGCCAGCACGAGGGGGAACTCTGGAAACACCATATATTTT,CASTRGNSGNTIYF
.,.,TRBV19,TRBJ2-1,TGTGCCAGTAGTTCCATCGGGCTAGACAATGAGCAGTTCTTC,CASSSIGLDNEQFF
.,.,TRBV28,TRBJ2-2,TGTGCCAGCAGTTTGGGGTGGGGCGAGGTCGGGGAGCTGTTTTTT,CASSLGWGEVGELFF
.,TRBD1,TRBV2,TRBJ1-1,TGTGCCAGCAGTGTACAGGGGAATGTTGCTGAAGCTTTCTTT,CASSVQGNVAEAFF
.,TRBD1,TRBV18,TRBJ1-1,TGTGCCAGCTCCTTACAGGGGGTGAACACTGAAGCTTTCTTT,CASSLQGVNTEAFF
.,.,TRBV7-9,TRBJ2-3,TGTGCCAGCAGCTTCGGGGAAAGATCGGCAGATACGCAGTATTTT,CASSFGERSADTQYF
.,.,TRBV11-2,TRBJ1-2,TGTGCCAGCAGCTTAGGAACAGTTAACTATGGCTACACCTTC,CASSLGTVNYGYTF
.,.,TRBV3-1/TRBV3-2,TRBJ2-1,TGTGCCAGCAGCGAACTAGCCACGAGCTCCTACAATGAGCAGTTCTTC,CASSELATSSYNEQFF
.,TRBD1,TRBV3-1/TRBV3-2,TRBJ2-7,TGTGCCAGCAGTTACCCGGGACAGGGAAGATACGAGCAGTACTTC,CASSYPGQGRYEQYF
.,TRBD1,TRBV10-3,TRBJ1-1,TGTGCCATTATGGGACAGGGGGGATACACTGAAGCTTTCTTT,CAIMGQGGYTEAFF
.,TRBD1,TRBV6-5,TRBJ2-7,TGTGCCAGCAGTTACGGGACAGGGTTTTACGAGCAGTACTTC,CASSYGTGFYEQYF
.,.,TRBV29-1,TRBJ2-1,TGCAGCGTTGAATGGTTAGCGAGGTACAATGAGCAGTTCTTC,CSVEWLARYNEQFF
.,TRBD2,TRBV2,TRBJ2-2,TGTGCCAGCAAATTAGCGGGAGGGTACACCGGGGAGCTGTTTTTT,CASKLAGGYTGELFF
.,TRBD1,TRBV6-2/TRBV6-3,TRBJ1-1,TGTGCCAGCAGCCAGGGGGTGGTTGAAGCTTTCTTT,CASSQGVVEAFF
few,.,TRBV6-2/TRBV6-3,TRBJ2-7,TGTGCCAGCAGTTATGACAGTTTTTACGAGCAGTACTTC,CASSYDSFYEQYF
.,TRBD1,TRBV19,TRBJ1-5,TGTGCCAGTAGTATAGATCGGAGGGGGACAGGATCGCATCAGCCCCAGCATTTT,CASSIDRRGTGSHQPQHF
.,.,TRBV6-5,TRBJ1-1,TGTGCCAGCATTTTGACCCTTGCCACTGAAGCTTTCTTT,CASILTLATEAFF